The next 13 T cell receptor beta chains were all read from a single sample in a study of T cell clonality in common variable immunodeficiency. Libraries were prepared by immunoSEQ multiplex PCR; TCRdb keeps only in-frame clonotypes and omits some of them. Recorded here are 44,000 or so clones, none singletons. Sequencing was carried out using peripheral blood mononuclear cells. Receptors originate from a person aged 18-70 years in good health.

This clone has ten or more counts. The CDR3 goes on 3 residues after the read ends, and that part is filled in from the germline J gene. The chain combines TRBV4-1 with TRBJ1-6; 7 bases are a match to TRBD1. The CDR3 contains 17 residues. V dropped 4 bases and J dropped 0; count of bases not matched to a gene: 6. The germline V gene encodes CDR1 MGHRA and CDR2 YSYEKL. CDR3 bases read: TGCGCCAGCAGCCGAGGGGGACAGAGCTCCTATAATTCACCC. Translation: CASSRGGQSSYNSP. The CDR3 in full is CASSRGGQSSYNSPLHF.

This clone has ten or more counts. The read finishes 3 residues shy of the CDR3 end, and the germline J gene is used to complete it. The V call is TRBV4-1, the J call TRBJ2-7; 8 bases match TRBD1. V lost 4 bases, J lost 5 bases, and 4 bases stayed unmatched. This CDR3 has 13 amino acids. Germline CDR1 and CDR2: MGHRA and YSYEKL. CDR3 DNA, as far as it was read: TGCGCCAGCAGCCGGACAGGGTTTAACGAG. The encoded protein is CASSRTGFNE. The CDR3 reads in full as CASSRTGFNEQYF.

This clone has a count of ten or more. The read comes to an end 3 residues before the CDR3 does, leaving the germline J gene to fill in the end. The chain combines TRBV7-2 with TRBJ2-5; 7 bases agree with TRBD1. This CDR3 has 14 residues. The germline V gene encodes CDR1 SGHTA and CDR2 FQGNSA. J was trimmed by 5 bases and V by 4 bases; bases with no gene match: 7. CDR3 region: CASSSPTGRETQYF. Incomplete CDR3 DNA: TGTGCCAGCAGCTCACCGACAGGGCGGGAGACC. The variable domain in full, with the rest retrieved from reference TRBV7-2 and TRBJ2-5, is GAGVSQSPSNKVTEKGKDVELRCDPISGHTALYWYRQSLGQGLEFLIYFQGNSAPDKSGLPSDRFSAERTGGSVSTLTIQRTQQEDSAVYLCASSSPTGRETQYFGPGTRLLVL.

This clone has ten or more counts. The read ends 3 residues before the CDR3 terminus; that terminus is restored from the germline J gene. The rearrangement links TRBV5-8 to TRBJ1-6; the match to TRBD1 covers 8 bases. The CDR3 is made up of 15 amino acids. Per germline, CDR1 SGHTS and CDR2 YDEGEE. V was pared by 3 bases and J by 6 bases, with 5 bases of the junction left unmatched. Partial CDR3 DNA: TGTGCCAGCAGCTCGACAGGGGCAGGTAATTCACCC. It translates to CASSSTGAGNSP. In full, the CDR3 is CASSSTGAGNSPLHF.

This clone was seen repeatedly, ten times or more. The read ends 3 residues shy of where the CDR3 ends; the end is completed using the germline J gene. J is TRBJ2-5 and V is TRBV7-9; 9 bases fit TRBD2. Losses at the gene ends were 5 bases for V and 5 bases for J; bases not matched to a gene: 9. Germline V gene data show CDR1 as SEHNR and CDR2 as FQNEAQ (reference sequence). This CDR3 is built from 15 residues. The CDR3 bases that were read are TGTGCCAGCAGCCCCTTGTTGAGCGGGGGGGAGACC. Protein sequence: CASSPLLSGGET. The entire CDR3 protein reads CASSPLLSGGETQYF. Full variable domain (rest looked up from reference TRBV7-9 and TRBJ2-5): DTGVSQNPRHKITKRGQNVTFRCDPISEHNRLYWYRQTLGQGPEFLTYFQNEAQLEKSRLLSDRFSAERPKGSFSTLEIQRTEQGDSAMYLCASSPLLSGGETQYFGPGTRLLVL.

This clone was recorded at least ten times. The missing CDR3 end, 3 residues past where the read stops, is filled in from the germline J gene. This chain links TRBV5-1 with TRBJ2-7; TRBD1 matches 11 bases. The V gene end was trimmed by 0 bases and the J gene end by 0 bases; junction bases not matched to a gene: 5. This CDR3 has 17 amino acids. In germline, CDR1 is SGHRS, CDR2 YFSETQ. The CDR3 loop reads CASSLARGTGGSYEQYF. Incomplete CDR3 DNA: TGCGCCAGCAGCTTGGCCAGAGGGACAGGGGGCTCCTACGAG.

This clone was found many times. The CDR3 end lies 3 residues beyond the end of the read and is filled in from the germline J gene. The V gene is TRBV7-2, the J gene TRBJ1-2; perhaps TRBD1 as D (6 bases). Trimming took 4 bases from V and 4 from J, leaving 13 bases between them. Germline CDR1 and CDR2: SGHTA and FQGNSA. The CDR3 contains 14 residues. CDR3 DNA (partial): TGTGCCAGCAGCTCATCAGGGGATGGCTATGGC. It codes for CASSSSGDGYG. In full, the CDR3 reads CASSSSGDGYGYTF.

The table lists this clone with many counts. From the germline J gene comes the end of the CDR3, since the read stops 3 residues before it. The chain is built from TRBV4-1 and TRBJ2-7; D could derive from TRBD1 or TRBD2 (5 bases each). The CDR3 has 17 amino acids. V lost 2 bases and J 5 bases, leaving 22 bases between the germline ends. CDR1 and CDR2 from the germline V gene are MGHRA and YSYEKL. The sequenced CDR3 bases are TGCGCCAGCAGCCAATACGTCGGCAGGGAGATTGAGGACGAG. Protein: CASSQYVGREIEDE. Given in full, the CDR3 is CASSQYVGREIEDEQYF.

This CDR3 is CASSRTGIGNQPQHF. The CDR3 bases that were read are TGCGCCAGCAGTCGTACAGGCATTGGCAATCAGCCC. The chain links TRBV10-2 to TRBJ1-5; perhaps TRBD1 as D (5 bases). The CDR3 end is not reached by the read, which stops 3 residues before it; the germline J gene fills it in. This CDR3 has 15 residues. The V end was cut by 5 bases, the J end by 2 bases, with 13 bases between. Germline V gene sequence: CDR1 WSHSY, CDR2 SAAADI.

This clone was seen at least ten times. The read terminates 3 residues before the CDR3 end, so the remaining end is supplied by the germline J gene. The chain joins TRBV7-8 to TRBJ2-5; D is possibly TRBD1 (6 bases). CDR3 length: 15 residues. Germline-derived CDR1 and CDR2 are SGHVS and FQNEAQ. This chain's CDR3 is CASSLMGHGGETQYF. The DNA read from the CDR3 is TGTGCCAGCAGCTTAATGGGACATGGGGGCGAAACC.

About this clone itself: The sequenced fragment ends 3 residues before the CDR3 boundary, so the rest is inferred from the germline J gene. This chain joins TRBV11-1 and TRBJ1-1; possible D gene TRBD1, 6 bases. The CDR3 consists of 14 residues. Germline CDR1 is SGHAT and CDR2 is FQDESV (reference sequence). V was clipped by 5 bases and J by 2 bases, with 12 bases between them. The CDR3 is CASSRGGSNTEAFF. Partial CDR3 DNA: TGTGCCAGCAGCCGAGGGGGTTCAAACACTGAA. The entire variable domain, with the rest obtained from reference TRBV11-1 and TRBJ1-1, is as follows: EAEVAQSPRYKITEKSQAVAFWCDPISGHATLYWYRQILGQGPELLVQFQDESVVDDSQLPKDRFSAERLKGVDSTLKIQPAELGDSAMYLCASSRGGSNTEAFFGQGTRLTVV.

This clone was picked up many times. Read data end 3 residues before the CDR3 end; the end is taken from the germline J gene. The rearrangement uses TRBV12-5 and TRBJ2-7; D might be TRBD1 (6 bases). Germline values: CDR1 LGHNT, CDR2 FRNRAP. The CDR3 has 14 amino acids. Trimming took 3 bases from V and 3 from J, leaving 12 bases between them. The DNA read from the CDR3 is TGTGCTAGTGGTTTACCAGGGGCCCGCTACGAG. Its translation is CASGLPGARYE. The entire CDR3 protein reads CASGLPGARYEQYF.

This clone was observed many times. The DNA ends 3 residues before the CDR3 does, and the rest of the CDR3 is filled in from the germline J gene. The chain employs TRBV30 and TRBJ2-1; 7 bases agree with TRBD2. Trimming took 0 bases from V and 3 from J; bases not matched to a gene: 11. Germline assignment: CDR1 GTSNPN and CDR2 SVGIG (reference sequence). This CDR3 comprises 17 residues. The CDR3 loop reads CAWSVASGLLNYNEQFF. The part of the CDR3 DNA that was read is TGTGCCTGGAGTGTAGCTAGCGGCCTACTAAACTACAATGAG. The variable domain in full, with the rest retrieved from reference TRBV30 and TRBJ2-1, is SQTIHQWPATLVQPVGSPLSLECTVEGTSNPNLYWYRQAAGRGLQLLFYSVGIGQISSEVPQNLSASRPQDRQFILSSKKLLLSDSGFYLCAWSVASGLLNYNEQFFGPGTRLTVL.